This T cell receptor (beta chain) was sequenced for a study of T cells in Graves' hyperthyroidism and ophthalmopathy. TCR beta CDR3 sequences were amplified from RNA transcripts. The HTBI primer set was used in a first-round RT-PCR of the TCR CDR3. Each CDR3 protein is one row after TCRdb ran MiXCR on the multiplex PCR reads. The sample holds a few hundred thousand distinct CDR3 sequences, about half seen once. This clonotype has ten or more counts. The antigen remains unidentified. Study conclusions and caveats: Most thyroid-expanded clonotypes above 0.001 were also found in blood.

CDR3 length equals 13 residues. V was cut by 6 bases and J by 6 bases, with 14 bases left in between. CDR1 MDHEN and CDR2 SYDVKM come from the germline V gene. The source material was peripheral blood or thyroid tissue (not recorded which). The sequence was collected from an adult woman with Graves' disease, either hyperthyroidism or ophthalmopathy (not recorded which). The chain combines TRBV28 with TRBJ2-5; maybe TRBD2 (6 bases). Here the CDR3 DNA reads TGTGCCAGCAGCTACGGGGGTCGGAAGACCCAGTACTTC. It yields the protein CASSYGGRKTQYF.